This TCR beta chain was captured by sequencing in a study of technical replicates of blood from a handful of donors. Trimming removed 3 bases from V and 0 bases from J; junction bases left unmatched: 7. Germline lookup yields CDR1 SGHDT and CDR2 YYEEEE. The CDR3 has 18 residues. The repertoire was sequenced with immunoSEQ multiplex PCR; TCRdb's copy has only in-frame clones and lacks some. The sample yields approximately 85,000 clones, approximately 93% seen once. The sequence was collected from a human donor in good health. What was sequenced was T cells isolated from PBMCs. The V gene is TRBV5-6, the J gene TRBJ2-7, with 15 positions matching TRBD2. Written as DNA, the CDR3 is TGTGCCAGCAGCTCGGGACTAGCGGGGGGCCTACTCTCCTACGAGCAGTACTTC. It translates to CASSSGLAGGLLSYEQYF. Drawing the rest from reference TRBV5-6 and TRBJ2-7, the complete variable domain is DAGVTQSPTHLIKTRGQQVTLRCSPKSGHDTVSWYQQALGQGPQFIFQYYEEEERQRGNFPDRFSGHQFPNYSSELNVNALLLGDSALYLCASSSGLAGGLLSYEQYFGPGTRLTVT.